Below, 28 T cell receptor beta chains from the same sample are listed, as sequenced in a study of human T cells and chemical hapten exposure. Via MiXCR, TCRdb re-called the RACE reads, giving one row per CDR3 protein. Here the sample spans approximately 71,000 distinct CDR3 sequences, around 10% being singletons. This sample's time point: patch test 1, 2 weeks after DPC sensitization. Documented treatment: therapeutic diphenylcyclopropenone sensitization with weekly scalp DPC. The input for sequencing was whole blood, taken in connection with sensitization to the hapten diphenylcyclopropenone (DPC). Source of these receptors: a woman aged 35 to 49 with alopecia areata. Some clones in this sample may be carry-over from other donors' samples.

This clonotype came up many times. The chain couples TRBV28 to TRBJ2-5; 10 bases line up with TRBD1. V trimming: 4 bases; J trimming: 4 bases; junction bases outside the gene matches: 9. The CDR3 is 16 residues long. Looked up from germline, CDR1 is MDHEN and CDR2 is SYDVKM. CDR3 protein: CASSSPGQGRSETQYF. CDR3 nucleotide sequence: TGTGCCAGCAGTTCGCCGGGACAGGGGAGGTCAGAGACCCAGTACTTC.

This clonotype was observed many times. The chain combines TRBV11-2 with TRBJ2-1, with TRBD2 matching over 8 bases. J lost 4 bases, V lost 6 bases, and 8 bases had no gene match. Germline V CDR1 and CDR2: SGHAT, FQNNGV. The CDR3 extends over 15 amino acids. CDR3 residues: CASSRASGQYNEQFF. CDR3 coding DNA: TGTGCCAGCAGTCGAGCTAGCGGGCAGTACAATGAGCAGTTCTTC.

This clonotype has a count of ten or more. CDR3 DNA: TGTGCCAGCAGAACGGGAGGAGCTGGGGCCAACGTCCTGACTTTC. Translating it yields CASRTGGAGANVLTF. This chain uses TRBV7-2 with TRBJ2-6; TRBD2 matches 7 bases. The CDR3 is 15 amino acids. Germline values: CDR1 SGHTA, CDR2 FQGNSA. V was pared by 6 bases and J by 2 bases, with 4 bases of the junction left unmatched.

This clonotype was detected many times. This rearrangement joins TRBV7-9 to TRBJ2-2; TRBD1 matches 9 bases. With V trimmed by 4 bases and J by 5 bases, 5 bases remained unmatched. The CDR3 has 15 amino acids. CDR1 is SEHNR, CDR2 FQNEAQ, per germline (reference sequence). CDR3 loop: CASSSYRGRTGELFF. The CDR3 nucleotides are TGTGCCAGCAGCTCATACAGGGGGCGGACCGGGGAGCTGTTTTTT. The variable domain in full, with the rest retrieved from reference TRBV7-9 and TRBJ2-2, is DTGVSQNPRHKITKRGQNVTFRCDPISEHNRLYWYRQTLGQGPEFLTYFQNEAQLEKSRLLSDRFSAERPKGSFSTLEIQRTEQGDSAMYLCASSSYRGRTGELFFGEGSRLTVL.

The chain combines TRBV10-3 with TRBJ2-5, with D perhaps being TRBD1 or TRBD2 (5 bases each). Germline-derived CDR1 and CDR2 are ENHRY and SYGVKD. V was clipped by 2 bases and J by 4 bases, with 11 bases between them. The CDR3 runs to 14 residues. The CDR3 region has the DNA TGTGCCATCAGTGAGGGGAGTGGGGCAGAGACCCAGTACTTC. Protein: CAISEGSGAETQYF.

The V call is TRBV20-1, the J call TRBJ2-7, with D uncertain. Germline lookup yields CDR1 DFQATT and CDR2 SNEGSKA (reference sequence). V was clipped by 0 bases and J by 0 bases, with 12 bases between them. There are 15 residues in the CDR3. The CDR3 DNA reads TGCAGTGCTAGAGATCCAGCTCGAAGCTCCTACGAGCAGTACTTC. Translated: CSARDPARSSYEQYF.

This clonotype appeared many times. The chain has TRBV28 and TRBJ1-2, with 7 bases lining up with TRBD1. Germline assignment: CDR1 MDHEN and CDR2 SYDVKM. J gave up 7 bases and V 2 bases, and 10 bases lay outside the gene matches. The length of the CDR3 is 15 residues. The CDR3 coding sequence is TGTGCCAGCAGTTTACTTGTGACAGGGAGCTTTGGCTACACCTTC. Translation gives CASSLLVTGSFGYTF.

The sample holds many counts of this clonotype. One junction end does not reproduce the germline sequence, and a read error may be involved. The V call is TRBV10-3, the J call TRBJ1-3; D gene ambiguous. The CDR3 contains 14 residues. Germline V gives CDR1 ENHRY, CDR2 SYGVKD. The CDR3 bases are TGTGCCATCAGTGGGCTGAACTCTGAAAACACCATATATTTT. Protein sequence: CAISGLNSENTIYF.

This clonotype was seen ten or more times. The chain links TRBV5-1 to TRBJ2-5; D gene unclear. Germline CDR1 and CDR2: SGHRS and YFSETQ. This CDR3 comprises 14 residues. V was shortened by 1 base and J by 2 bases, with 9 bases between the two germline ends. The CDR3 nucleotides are TGCGCCAGCAGCTTGTATGAGTTACAAGAGACCCAGTACTTC. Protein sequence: CASSLYELQETQYF.

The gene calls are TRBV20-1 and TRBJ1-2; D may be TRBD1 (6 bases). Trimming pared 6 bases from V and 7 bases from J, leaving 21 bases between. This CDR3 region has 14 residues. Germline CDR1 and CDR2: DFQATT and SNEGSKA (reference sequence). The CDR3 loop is CSAHSPPGAGGYTF. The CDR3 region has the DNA TGCAGTGCACACTCCCCCCCAGGGGCAGGTGGCTACACCTTC.

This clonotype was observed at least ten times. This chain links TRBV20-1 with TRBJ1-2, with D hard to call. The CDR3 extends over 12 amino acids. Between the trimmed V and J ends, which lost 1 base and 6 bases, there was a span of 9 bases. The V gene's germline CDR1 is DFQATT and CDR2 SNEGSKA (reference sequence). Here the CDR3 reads CSARARGNGYTF. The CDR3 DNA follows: TGCAGTGCTAGAGCCCGAGGAAATGGCTACACCTTC.

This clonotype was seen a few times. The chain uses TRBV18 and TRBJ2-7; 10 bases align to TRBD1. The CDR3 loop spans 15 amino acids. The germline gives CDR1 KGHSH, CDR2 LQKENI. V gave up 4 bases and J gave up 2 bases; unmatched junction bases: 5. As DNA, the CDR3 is TGTGCCAGCTCACGGGACAGGGGCAGTACCTACGAGCAGTACTTC. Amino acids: CASSRDRGSTYEQYF.

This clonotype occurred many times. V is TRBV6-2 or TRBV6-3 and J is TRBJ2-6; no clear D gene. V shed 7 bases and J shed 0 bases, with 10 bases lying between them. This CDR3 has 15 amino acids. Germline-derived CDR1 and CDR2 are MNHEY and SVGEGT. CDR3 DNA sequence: TGTGCCAGCACCACGGGCAGCTCTGGGGCCAACGTCCTGACTTTC. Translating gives CASTTGSSGANVLTF.

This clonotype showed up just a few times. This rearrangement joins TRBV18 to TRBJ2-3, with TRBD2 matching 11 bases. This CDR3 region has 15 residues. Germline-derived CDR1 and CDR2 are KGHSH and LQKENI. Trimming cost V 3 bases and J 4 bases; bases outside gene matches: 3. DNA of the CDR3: TGTGCCAGCTCACCGACTAGCGGGGAAGCAGATACGCAGTATTTT. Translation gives CASSPTSGEADTQYF.

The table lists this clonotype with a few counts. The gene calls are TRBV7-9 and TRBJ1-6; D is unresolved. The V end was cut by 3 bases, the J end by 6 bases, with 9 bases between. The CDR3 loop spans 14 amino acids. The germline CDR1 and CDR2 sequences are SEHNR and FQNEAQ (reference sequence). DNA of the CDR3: TGTGCCAGCAGCTTTGACGGGCTTAATTCACCCCTCCACTTT. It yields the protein CASSFDGLNSPLHF.

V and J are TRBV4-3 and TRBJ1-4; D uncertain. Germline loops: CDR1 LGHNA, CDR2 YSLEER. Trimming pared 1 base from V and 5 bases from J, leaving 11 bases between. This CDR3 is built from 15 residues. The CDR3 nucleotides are TGCGCCAGCAGCCAAGCAAGGAACCCCAATGAAAAACTGTTTTTT. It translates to CASSQARNPNEKLFF.

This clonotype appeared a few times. CDR3 protein: CASSLASWGSTDTQYF. CDR3 coding DNA: TGTGCCAGCAGCTTGGCCAGCTGGGGCAGCACAGATACGCAGTATTTT. The chain combines TRBV5-5 with TRBJ2-3; D may be TRBD1 (5 bases). CDR1 is SGHKS and CDR2 is YYEKEE in the germline V gene (reference sequence). This CDR3 region has 16 residues. Trimming took 0 bases from V and 0 from J, leaving 11 bases between them.

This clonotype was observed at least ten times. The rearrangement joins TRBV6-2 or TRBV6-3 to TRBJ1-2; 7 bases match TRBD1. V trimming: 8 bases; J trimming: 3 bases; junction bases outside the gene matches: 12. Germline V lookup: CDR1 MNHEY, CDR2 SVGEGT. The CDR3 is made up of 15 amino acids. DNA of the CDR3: TGTGCCAGCGGGGACAGTTCTATTCTTGACTATGGCTACACCTTC. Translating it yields CASGDSSILDYGYTF.

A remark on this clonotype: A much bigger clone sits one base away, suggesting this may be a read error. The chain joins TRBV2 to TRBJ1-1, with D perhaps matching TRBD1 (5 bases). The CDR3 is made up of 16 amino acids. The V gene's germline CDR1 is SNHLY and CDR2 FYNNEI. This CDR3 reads CASSENPFWGSAEASF. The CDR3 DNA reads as TGTGCCAGCAGTGAAAATCCCTTTTGGGGGAGCGCTGAAGCTTCCTTT.

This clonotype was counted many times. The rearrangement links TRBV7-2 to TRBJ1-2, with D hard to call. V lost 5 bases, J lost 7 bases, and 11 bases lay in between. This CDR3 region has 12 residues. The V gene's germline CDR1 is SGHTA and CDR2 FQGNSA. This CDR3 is CASSLTPSGYTF. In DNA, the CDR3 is TGTGCCAGCAGCCTAACCCCCTCTGGCTACACCTTC.

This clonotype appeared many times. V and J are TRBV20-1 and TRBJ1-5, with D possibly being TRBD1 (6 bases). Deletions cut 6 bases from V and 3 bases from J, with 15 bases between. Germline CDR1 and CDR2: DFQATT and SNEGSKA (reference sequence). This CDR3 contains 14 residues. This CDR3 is CSARSDRYNQPQHF. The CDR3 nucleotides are TGCAGTGCCAGAAGCGACAGGTACAATCAGCCCCAGCATTTT.

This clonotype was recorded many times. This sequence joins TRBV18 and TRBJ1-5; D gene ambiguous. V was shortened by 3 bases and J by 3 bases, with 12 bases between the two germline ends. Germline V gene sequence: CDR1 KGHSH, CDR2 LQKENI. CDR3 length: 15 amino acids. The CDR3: CASSPQHMDNQPQHF. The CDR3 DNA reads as TGTGCCAGCTCACCCCAACACATGGACAATCAGCCCCAGCATTTT.

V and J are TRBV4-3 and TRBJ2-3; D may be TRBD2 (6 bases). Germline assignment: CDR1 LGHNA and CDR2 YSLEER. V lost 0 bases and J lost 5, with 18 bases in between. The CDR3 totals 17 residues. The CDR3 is CASSQEGGSPSGDTQYF. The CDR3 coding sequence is TGCGCCAGCAGCCAAGAGGGGGGAAGCCCCTCCGGAGATACGCAGTATTTT.

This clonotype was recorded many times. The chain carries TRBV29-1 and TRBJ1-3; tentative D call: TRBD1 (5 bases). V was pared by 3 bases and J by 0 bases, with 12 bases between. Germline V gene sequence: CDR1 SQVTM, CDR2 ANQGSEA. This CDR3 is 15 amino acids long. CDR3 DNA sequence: TGCAGCGTTGAGCATCAGGGTTCCTCTGGAAACACCATATATTTT. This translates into CSVEHQGSSGNTIYF. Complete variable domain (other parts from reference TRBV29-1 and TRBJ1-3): SAVISQKPSRDICQRGTSLTIQCQVDSQVTMMFWYRQQPGQSLTLIATANQGSEATYESGFVIDKFPISRPNLTFSTLTVSNMSPEDSSIYLCSVEHQGSSGNTIYFGEGSWLTVV.

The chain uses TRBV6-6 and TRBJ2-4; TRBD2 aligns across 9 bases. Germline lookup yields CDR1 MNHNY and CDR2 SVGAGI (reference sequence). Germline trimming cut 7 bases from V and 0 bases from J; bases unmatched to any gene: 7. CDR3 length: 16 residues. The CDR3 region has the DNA TGTGCCAGCAAAGCAAGCGGGGGGATAGCCAAAAACATTCAGTACTTC. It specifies CASKASGGIAKNIQYF.

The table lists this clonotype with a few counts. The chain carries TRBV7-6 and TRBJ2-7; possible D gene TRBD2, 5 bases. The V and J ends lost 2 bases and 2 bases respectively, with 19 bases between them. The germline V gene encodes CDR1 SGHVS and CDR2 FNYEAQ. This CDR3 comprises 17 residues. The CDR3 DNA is TGTGCCAGCAGCTTATTACCGCCCGGTGGGGAGACCTACGAGCAGTACTTC. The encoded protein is CASSLLPPGGETYEQYF.

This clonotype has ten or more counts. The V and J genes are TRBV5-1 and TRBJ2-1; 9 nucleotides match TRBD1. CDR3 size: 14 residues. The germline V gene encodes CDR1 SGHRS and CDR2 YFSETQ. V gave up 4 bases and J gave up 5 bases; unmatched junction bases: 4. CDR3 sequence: CASSPRTGDNEQFF. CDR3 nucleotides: TGCGCCAGCAGCCCGAGGACAGGGGACAATGAGCAGTTCTTC.

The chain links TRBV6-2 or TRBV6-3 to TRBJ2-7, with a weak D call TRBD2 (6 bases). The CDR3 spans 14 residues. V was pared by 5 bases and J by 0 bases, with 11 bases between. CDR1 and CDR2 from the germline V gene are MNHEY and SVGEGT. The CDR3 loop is CASSVEGPSYEQYF. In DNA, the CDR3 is TGTGCCAGCAGTGTGGAGGGACCCTCCTACGAGCAGTACTTC.